One sample yielded the 31 T cell receptor beta chains listed below, sequenced in a study of blood T cell repertoires in COVID-19. Assay used: immunoSEQ multiplex PCR; TCRdb lists only in-frame clones, some missing. The data contain under 300,000 clones, around nine tenths of them singletons. The material sequenced was peripheral blood. These receptors were taken from a woman between 65 and 79 years old with active or convalescent COVID-19.

The chain recombines TRBV5-1 with TRBJ2-5; D perhaps matches TRBD1 (5 bases). Trimming took off 2 bases at V and 4 bases at J, with 9 bases between the two ends. The V gene's germline CDR1 is SGHRS and CDR2 YFSETQ. The CDR3 length is 13 residues. The CDR3 nucleotides are TGCGCCAGCAGCTTTTCCCAGGGAGAGACCCAGTACTTC. Amino acids: CASSFSQGETQYF.

The genes are TRBV10-1 and TRBJ2-5; 11 bases align to TRBD2. Trimming took 2 bases from V and 2 from J; bases not matched to a gene: 4. The CDR3 length is 16 residues. Germline V CDR1 and CDR2: WNHNN, SYGVQD (reference sequence). The CDR3 sequence: CASSETSGGPQETQYF. The CDR3 DNA sequence: TGCGCCAGCAGTGAGACTAGCGGGGGCCCTCAAGAGACCCAGTACTTC.

This clone has just one count. The chain has TRBV18 and TRBJ2-6; a possible D gene is TRBD1 (6 bases). The length of the CDR3 is 17 residues. Per germline, CDR1 KGHSH and CDR2 LQKENI. Trimming pared 5 bases from V and 3 bases from J, leaving 17 bases between. The CDR3 protein is CASSSSSPGVGANVLTF. The DNA for the CDR3 is TGTGCCAGCTCAAGTTCTTCTCCAGGGGTTGGGGCCAACGTCCTGACTTTC.

The J gene is TRBJ1-5, the V gene TRBV23-1; D call uncertain. TRBV23-1 is an open reading frame, and its role is uncertain. Trimming took off 4 bases at V and 0 bases at J, with 16 bases between the two ends. The CDR3 sequence is 17 residues long. CDR3: CASSLGWRTYSNQPQHF. CDR3 nucleotides: TGCGCCAGCAGTCTCGGTTGGAGAACTTATAGCAATCAGCCCCAGCATTTT.

The chain employs TRBV10-2 and TRBJ2-7; 7 bases are a match to TRBD2. CDR1 WSHSY and CDR2 SAAADI come from the germline V gene. There are 12 residues in the CDR3. V dropped 8 bases and J dropped 7; count of bases not matched to a gene: 8. The CDR3 loop is CASWEGMGEQYF. DNA for the CDR3: TGCGCCAGCTGGGAGGGCATGGGGGAGCAGTACTTC.

This chain's CDR3 is CASSTTKNTEAFF. DNA of the CDR3: TGTGCCAGTAGTACAACAAAGAACACTGAAGCTTTCTTT. The chain uses TRBV19 and TRBJ1-1; D gene unclear. Germline V lookup: CDR1 LNHDA, CDR2 SQIVND (reference sequence). V lost 4 bases, J lost 1 base, and 7 bases lay in between. The CDR3 extends over 13 amino acids.

The chain uses TRBV3-1 (or the pseudogene TRBV3-2) and TRBJ2-4; D is unresolved. The germline V and J ends were trimmed by 2 bases and 1 base, with 12 bases remaining between them. Germline assignment: CDR1 LGHDT and CDR2 YNNKEL (reference sequence). This CDR3 spans 16 amino acids. The CDR3 here is CASSQRLLEAKNIQYF. The CDR3 nucleotides are TGTGCCAGCAGCCAAAGACTTCTGGAGGCCAAAAACATTCAGTACTTC.

The chain uses TRBV19 and TRBJ1-2; D gene unclear. The CDR3 sequence is 13 residues long. Germline values: CDR1 LNHDA, CDR2 SQIVND (reference sequence). Trimming left V 3 bases short and J 7 bases short, with 12 bases between. The CDR3 DNA sequence: TGTGCCAGTAGTATTATCCTAGCTGGTGGCTACACCTTC. It is translated as CASSIILAGGYTF.

The sample holds one count of this clone. This chain connects TRBV4-1 to TRBJ1-1; the D is unclear. Germline V lookup: CDR1 MGHRA, CDR2 YSYEKL. The V and J ends lost 3 bases and 0 bases respectively, with 11 bases between them. This CDR3 comprises 15 residues. This chain's CDR3 is CASSHSLVLNTEAFF. The CDR3 DNA reads TGCGCCAGCAGCCATTCTCTAGTCCTGAACACTGAAGCTTTCTTT.

This clone was seen once. V usage is TRBV24-1 and J usage is TRBJ2-1; tentative D call: TRBD1 (5 bases). Trimming pared 4 bases from V and 2 bases from J, leaving 14 bases between. The length of the CDR3 is 16 residues. Looked up from germline, CDR1 is KGHDR and CDR2 is SFDVKD. The CDR3 DNA reads as TGTGCCACCAGTGACCCTCAGGGCTCAACCTACAATGAGCAGTTCTTC. This sequence encodes CATSDPQGSTYNEQFF.

Many counts were recorded for this clone. The V gene is TRBV29-1, the J gene TRBJ2-5, with TRBD1 matching over 8 bases. The CDR3 contains 12 residues. V lost 7 bases to trimming and J lost 4 bases; unmatched junction nucleotides: 5. Germline V gives CDR1 SQVTM, CDR2 ANQGSEA. CDR3 amino acids: CSARQGRETQYF. The CDR3 region has the DNA TGCAGCGCCAGACAGGGGCGAGAGACCCAGTACTTC.

V usage is TRBV24-1 and J usage is TRBJ2-1; TRBD2 matches 11 bases. The CDR3 has 13 residues. V shed 10 bases and J 10 bases; nucleotides not matched to a gene: 8. Looked up from germline, CDR1 is KGHDR and CDR2 is SFDVKD. CDR3 DNA sequence: TGTGCCACGTGTAGCGGGGGGGCTTACGAGCAGTTCTTC. Translated: CATCSGGAYEQFF.

The rearrangement links TRBV11-2 to TRBJ2-5; D perhaps matches TRBD1 (6 bases). This CDR3 has 14 residues. Trimming took 5 bases from V and 2 from J, leaving 12 bases between them. The germline CDR1 and CDR2 sequences are SGHAT and FQNNGV. CDR3 nucleotides: TGTGCCAGCAGCCCCGGACAGATTCAAGAGACCCAGTACTTC. Translation: CASSPGQIQETQYF.

The chain joins TRBV7-2 to TRBJ1-2, with 10 bases that match TRBD1. This CDR3 comprises 15 residues. The J segment lost 5 bases and the V segment lost 5 bases, leaving 8 bases of the junction unmatched. Germline CDR1 and CDR2: SGHTA and FQGNSA. The CDR3 sequence is CASSPQGQGIYGYTF. The CDR3 DNA reads as TGTGCCAGCAGCCCGCAGGGACAGGGGATTTATGGCTACACCTTC.

This clone was detected a few times. The chain links TRBV5-1 to TRBJ2-5; 11 positions match TRBD1. The junction had 12 bases not matched to a gene; V was cut back by 4 bases and J by 4 bases. The CDR3 covers 17 residues. Germline CDR1 reads SGHRS; CDR2 reads YFSETQ. This CDR3 is CASSPGQGAPLGETQYF. Here the CDR3 DNA reads TGCGCCAGCAGCCCAGGACAGGGGGCCCCCTTAGGAGAGACCCAGTACTTC.

The V gene is TRBV6-5, the J gene TRBJ1-3, with 8 positions matching TRBD1. Per germline, CDR1 MNHEY and CDR2 SVGAGI. V dropped 0 bases and J dropped 4; count of bases not matched to a gene: 2. The CDR3 length is 15 residues. CDR3 in amino acids: CASSYSRTGGNTIYF. The CDR3 nucleotides read TGTGCCAGCAGTTACTCGAGGACAGGGGGAAACACCATATATTTT.

The rearrangement links TRBV27 to TRBJ1-5; unclear D gene. The V end was cut by 4 bases, the J end by 7 bases, with 8 bases between. Germline-derived CDR1 and CDR2 are MNHEY and SMNVEV (reference sequence). The length of the CDR3 is 12 residues. The CDR3 DNA sequence: TGTGCCAGCAGTTATTTTGGCCAGCCCCAGCATTTT. It specifies CASSYFGQPQHF.

The rearrangement links TRBV6-6 to TRBJ2-1; 11 nucleotides match TRBD2. The V segment lost 6 bases and the J segment 4 bases; nucleotides outside the gene matches: 5. The CDR3 is 15 amino acids. Germline V gene data show CDR1 as MNHNY and CDR2 as SVGAGI (reference sequence). DNA of the CDR3: TGTGCCAGCAGCCCTAGCGGGGGGCCGTACAATGAGCAGTTCTTC. This translates into CASSPSGGPYNEQFF.

The chain couples TRBV4-1 to TRBJ2-1; 12 bases agree with TRBD2. Germline V gene sequence: CDR1 MGHRA, CDR2 YSYEKL. J was trimmed by 5 bases and V by 3 bases; bases with no gene match: 5. The CDR3 sequence is 16 residues long. The chain's CDR3 is CASSQPLAGGHNEQFF. In DNA form, the CDR3 reads TGCGCCAGCAGCCAGCCACTAGCGGGGGGTCACAATGAGCAGTTCTTC.

The genes are TRBV5-4 and TRBJ2-1; 11 bases are a match to TRBD2. Trimming took 6 bases from V and 5 from J; bases not matched to a gene: 7. Germline CDR1 SGHNT, CDR2 YYREEE (reference sequence). The CDR3 length is 15 residues. The CDR3 DNA reads TGTGCCAGCACCACCCCTAGCGGGGGGCACAATGAGCAGTTCTTC. Protein: CASTTPSGGHNEQFF.

This rearrangement joins TRBV7-2 to TRBJ1-3; the D gene is possibly TRBD1 (5 bases). Between the trimmed V and J ends, which lost 3 bases and 3 bases, there was a span of 12 bases. Germline V gene lookup returns CDR1 SGHTA and CDR2 FQGNSA. This CDR3 is built from 15 residues. CDR3 residues: CASSFLRGVGNTIYF. In DNA, the CDR3 is TGTGCCAGCAGCTTCCTACGGGGGGTTGGAAACACCATATATTTT.

The rearrangement joins TRBV6-5 to TRBJ1-5; D perhaps matches TRBD1 (6 bases). V lost 1 base and J lost 3, with 10 bases in between. The CDR3 spans 15 residues. The germline gives CDR1 MNHEY, CDR2 SVGAGI. In DNA form, the CDR3 reads TGTGCCAGCAGTTACTTGGGACACCTCAATCAGCCCCAGCATTTT. Its protein product is CASSYLGHLNQPQHF.

CDR3 in DNA: TGTGCCAGCAGTTCCGCCCGGGAGAACTACGAGCAGTACTTC. This codes for CASSSARENYEQYF. The chain carries TRBV6-5 and TRBJ2-7; possible D gene TRBD2, 6 bases. Germline V gene data show CDR1 as MNHEY and CDR2 as SVGAGI. V dropped 4 bases and J dropped 3 bases, with 13 bases sitting between them. The CDR3 is 14 residues long.

The DNA for the CDR3 is TGTGCCAGCAGCTTAGGTCAGGGGGTGGGCTATAATTCACCCCTCCACTTT. Its protein product is CASSLGQGVGYNSPLHF. The chain is built from TRBV11-2 and TRBJ1-6; TRBD1 matches 7 bases. Germline V gene lookup returns CDR1 SGHAT and CDR2 FQNNGV. The CDR3 consists of 17 residues. V lost 1 base, J lost 3 bases, and 6 bases stayed unmatched.

The J gene is TRBJ1-5, the V gene TRBV6-5; D gene ambiguous. V was trimmed by 6 bases and J by 11 bases, leaving 11 bases between them. CDR3 size: 11 residues. Per germline, CDR1 MNHEY and CDR2 SVGAGI. The chain's CDR3 is CASSQREAQHF. CDR3 in DNA: TGTGCCAGCAGCCAGAGGGAAGCCCAGCATTTT.

This chain uses TRBV3-1 (or the pseudogene TRBV3-2) with TRBJ1-4, with no clear D. Per the germline V gene, CDR1 is LGHDT and CDR2 is YNNKEL (reference sequence). The CDR3 loop spans 14 amino acids. The germline V and J ends were trimmed by 4 bases and 7 bases, with 13 bases remaining between them. This CDR3 reads CASSPGMTGEKLFF. CDR3 sequence (DNA): TGTGCCAGCAGCCCCGGGATGACGGGTGAAAAACTGTTTTTT.

In this sample, this clone turned up a few times. The rearrangement links TRBV6-5 to TRBJ2-1; 8 bases match TRBD2. This CDR3 comprises 14 residues. V lost 5 bases, J lost 4 bases, and 4 bases stayed unmatched. Germline CDR1 is MNHEY and CDR2 is SVGAGI. The CDR3 reads CASSRGGPYNEQFF. In DNA form, the CDR3 reads TGTGCCAGCAGTCGGGGGGGGCCGTACAATGAGCAGTTCTTC.

A note on this clone: The sample carries other DNA sequences with the same CDR3. V gene TRBV6-2 or TRBV6-3 combines with J gene TRBJ1-2, with TRBD1 matching over 9 bases. J was trimmed by 2 bases and V by 2 bases; bases with no gene match: 0. This CDR3 comprises 14 residues. CDR1 is MNHEY, CDR2 SVGEGT, per germline. This CDR3 is CASSYGQGNYGYTF. For the CDR3, the DNA is TGTGCCAGCAGTTACGGACAGGGGAACTATGGCTACACCTTC.

The chain links TRBV19 to TRBJ1-2; a weak D match, TRBD1 (6 bases). The CDR3 is made up of 13 amino acids. V lost 5 bases, J lost 4 bases, and 11 bases lay in between. CDR1 is LNHDA, CDR2 SQIVND, per germline (reference sequence). CDR3 nucleotides: TGTGCCAGTAGTCCGGACAGCGGCTATGGCTACACCTTC. It translates to CASSPDSGYGYTF.

The chain couples TRBV6-2 or TRBV6-3 to TRBJ1-2; D gene ambiguous. Trimming shortened V by 6 bases and J by 5 bases, and 10 bases separated the two germline ends. Germline loops: CDR1 MNHEY, CDR2 SVGEGT. This CDR3 spans 12 amino acids. The CDR3 is CASRPVRYGYTF. As DNA, the CDR3 is TGTGCCAGCAGGCCTGTCCGGTATGGCTACACCTTC.

The chain links TRBV9 to TRBJ2-1; D gene unclear. In germline, CDR1 is SGDLS, CDR2 YYNGEE. V was trimmed by 0 bases and J by 2 bases, leaving 6 bases between them. This CDR3 comprises 14 residues. The CDR3 sequence: CASSVVGTYNEQFF. DNA of the CDR3: TGTGCCAGCAGCGTAGTTGGCACCTACAATGAGCAGTTCTTC.